The T cell receptor beta chain described here comes from a study of T cell responses to AZD1222 COVID-19 vaccine. In germline, CDR1 is MGHDK, CDR2 SYGVNS. The CDR3 has 15 amino acids. The V end was cut by 5 bases, the J end by 5 bases, with 18 bases between. The protocol was immunoSEQ multiplex PCR, while the TCRdb copy is restricted to in-frame clones and leaves out a portion. Seen here are roughly 110,000 clones, about 90% observed once, and the top ten hold 4.5% to 6%. This TCR was sampled from an adult who received the AZD1222 COVID-19 vaccine. Sequences were derived from peripheral blood, sampled 28 days after the second AZD1222 dose. V and J are TRBV25-1 and TRBJ1-1; D perhaps matches TRBD1 (5 bases). The CDR3: CASSLSGTLGTEAFF. CDR3 in DNA: TGTGCCAGCAGTCTCTCCGGGACGTTGGGAACTGAAGCTTTCTTT.